This TCR beta chain is drawn from a study of CD8 T cells in Susac syndrome. V was shortened by 4 bases and J by 5 bases, with 12 bases between the two germline ends. The CDR3 spans 13 residues. Germline V lookup: CDR1 SGHRS, CDR2 YFSETQ. RNA was extracted with the RNeasy kit, and a quantity of about 0.45 to 1 ug was reverse transcribed using random hexamers. One entry per CDR3 protein results from TCRdb running MiXCR on the immunoSEQ multiplex PCR reads. Of 110,000 or so distinct CDR3 sequences in the sample, about 95% were seen once. The specimen was CD4+ T cells from PBMCs. The chain joins TRBV5-1 to TRBJ2-5; D gene unclear. This TCR was sampled from a human donor in good health. The CDR3 DNA reads as TGCGCCAGCAGCCCGCGGCCCCTGGAGACCCAGTACTTC. Translated, it gives CASSPRPLETQYF.